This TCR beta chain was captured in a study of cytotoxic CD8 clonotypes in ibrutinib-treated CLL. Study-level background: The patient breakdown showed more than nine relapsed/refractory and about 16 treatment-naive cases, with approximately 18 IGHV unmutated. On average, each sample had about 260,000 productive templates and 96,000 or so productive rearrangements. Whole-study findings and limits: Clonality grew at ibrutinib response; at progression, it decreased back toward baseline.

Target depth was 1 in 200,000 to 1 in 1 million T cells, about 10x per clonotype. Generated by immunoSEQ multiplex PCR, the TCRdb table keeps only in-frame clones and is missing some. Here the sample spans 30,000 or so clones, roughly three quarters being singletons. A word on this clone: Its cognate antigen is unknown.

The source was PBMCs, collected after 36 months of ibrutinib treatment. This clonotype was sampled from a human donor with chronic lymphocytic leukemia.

The CDR3, as DNA: TGTGCCAGCAGTACAAGGAGCGGAGCGGGCAGGGGTGAGCAGTACTTC. It yields the protein CASSTRSGAGRGEQYF. The chain uses TRBV27 and TRBJ2-7; D possibly uses TRBD1 or TRBD2 (6 bases each). CDR3 length: 16 residues. Germline CDR1 MNHEY, CDR2 SMNVEV (reference sequence). Trimming stripped 5 bases from V and 7 bases from J, with 24 bases between.